This TCR beta chain was sequenced for a study of tumor and adjacent non-tumor tissue in lung cancer. Whole-study context: The cohort had approximately 13 adenocarcinoma, a couple of squamous cell and 1 small cell patients. Aged about 30 to 76 years, patients included nine to eleven men and several women with stage I to III disease. On average, productive TCRbeta reads reached roughly 4 million per sample.

The template was RNA from unsorted bulk tissue. The normal lung tissue was taken more than 3 cm from the tumor edge. Newly diagnosed lung cancer patients had thoracic surgery in China, August–November 2014, without prior chemotherapy. V gave up 3 bases and J gave up 1 base, with 12 bases separating them. The germline V gene has CDR1 GTSNPN and CDR2 SVGIG (reference sequence). The CDR3 sequence is 14 residues long. Three rounds of nested PCR, following a modified ARM-PCR protocol, produced the TCRbeta library. TCRdb reprocessed the multiplex PCR reads via MiXCR and lists one record per CDR3 protein. The table records about 110,000 distinct CDR3 sequences, 60% to 80% of them present only once.

Sequencing used distant non-tumor lung tissue. The genes are TRBV30 and TRBJ1-1; D may be TRBD1 (6 bases). The sequence derives from a man aged 55 to 70 with non-small cell lung cancer. The CDR3 is CAWRATGRNTEAFF. CDR3 bases: TGTGCCTGGAGGGCAACAGGGAGGAACACTGAAGCTTTCTTT.